This TCR beta chain was sequenced for a study of T cell responses to AZD1222 COVID-19 vaccine. General observations from the study: The sample set comprised mostly white British donors with more females, and clonal diversity was possibly underestimated. Sampling that yielded the repertoires occurred only after the peak T cell response. Only a handful of AZD1222 recipients, about six in all, had baseline seropositivity. Rises in breadth and depth of Spike-specific TCRs came after two AZD1222 doses.

Repertoires were generated with immunoSEQ multiplex PCR, while TCRdb's copy carries only in-frame clones and drops some. The sample includes around 110,000 clones, more than 70% of them seen just once. As concerns this clone: Its antigen remains unknown.

Germline-derived CDR1 and CDR2 are SGHNT and YENEEA. Losses at the gene ends were 7 bases for V and 4 bases for J; bases not matched to a gene: 9. The CDR3 has 14 residues. V and J are TRBV11-3 and TRBJ2-7, with 8 nucleotides matching TRBD1. This sequence originates from an adult in good health. The sample consisted of peripheral blood, taken on day 0 of AZD1222 vaccination. The CDR3 reads CASTGGTGLYEQYF. In nucleotides, the CDR3 is TGTGCCAGCACTGGCGGGACAGGATTATACGAGCAGTACTTC.